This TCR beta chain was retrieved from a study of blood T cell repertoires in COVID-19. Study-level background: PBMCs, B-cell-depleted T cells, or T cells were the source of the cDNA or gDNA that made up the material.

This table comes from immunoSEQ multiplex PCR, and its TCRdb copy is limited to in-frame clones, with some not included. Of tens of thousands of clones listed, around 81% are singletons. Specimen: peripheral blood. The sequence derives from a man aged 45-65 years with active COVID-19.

The CDR3 nucleotides are TGTGCCAGTAGTATCTGGGGGCGAAGTATGTATGAGCAGTTCTTC. The encoded protein is CASSIWGRSMYEQFF. This rearrangement joins TRBV19 to TRBJ2-1; tentative D call: TRBD1 (6 bases). There are 15 residues in the CDR3. V was shortened by 3 bases and J by 8 bases, with 17 bases between the two germline ends. Germline V gives CDR1 LNHDA, CDR2 SQIVND (reference sequence).